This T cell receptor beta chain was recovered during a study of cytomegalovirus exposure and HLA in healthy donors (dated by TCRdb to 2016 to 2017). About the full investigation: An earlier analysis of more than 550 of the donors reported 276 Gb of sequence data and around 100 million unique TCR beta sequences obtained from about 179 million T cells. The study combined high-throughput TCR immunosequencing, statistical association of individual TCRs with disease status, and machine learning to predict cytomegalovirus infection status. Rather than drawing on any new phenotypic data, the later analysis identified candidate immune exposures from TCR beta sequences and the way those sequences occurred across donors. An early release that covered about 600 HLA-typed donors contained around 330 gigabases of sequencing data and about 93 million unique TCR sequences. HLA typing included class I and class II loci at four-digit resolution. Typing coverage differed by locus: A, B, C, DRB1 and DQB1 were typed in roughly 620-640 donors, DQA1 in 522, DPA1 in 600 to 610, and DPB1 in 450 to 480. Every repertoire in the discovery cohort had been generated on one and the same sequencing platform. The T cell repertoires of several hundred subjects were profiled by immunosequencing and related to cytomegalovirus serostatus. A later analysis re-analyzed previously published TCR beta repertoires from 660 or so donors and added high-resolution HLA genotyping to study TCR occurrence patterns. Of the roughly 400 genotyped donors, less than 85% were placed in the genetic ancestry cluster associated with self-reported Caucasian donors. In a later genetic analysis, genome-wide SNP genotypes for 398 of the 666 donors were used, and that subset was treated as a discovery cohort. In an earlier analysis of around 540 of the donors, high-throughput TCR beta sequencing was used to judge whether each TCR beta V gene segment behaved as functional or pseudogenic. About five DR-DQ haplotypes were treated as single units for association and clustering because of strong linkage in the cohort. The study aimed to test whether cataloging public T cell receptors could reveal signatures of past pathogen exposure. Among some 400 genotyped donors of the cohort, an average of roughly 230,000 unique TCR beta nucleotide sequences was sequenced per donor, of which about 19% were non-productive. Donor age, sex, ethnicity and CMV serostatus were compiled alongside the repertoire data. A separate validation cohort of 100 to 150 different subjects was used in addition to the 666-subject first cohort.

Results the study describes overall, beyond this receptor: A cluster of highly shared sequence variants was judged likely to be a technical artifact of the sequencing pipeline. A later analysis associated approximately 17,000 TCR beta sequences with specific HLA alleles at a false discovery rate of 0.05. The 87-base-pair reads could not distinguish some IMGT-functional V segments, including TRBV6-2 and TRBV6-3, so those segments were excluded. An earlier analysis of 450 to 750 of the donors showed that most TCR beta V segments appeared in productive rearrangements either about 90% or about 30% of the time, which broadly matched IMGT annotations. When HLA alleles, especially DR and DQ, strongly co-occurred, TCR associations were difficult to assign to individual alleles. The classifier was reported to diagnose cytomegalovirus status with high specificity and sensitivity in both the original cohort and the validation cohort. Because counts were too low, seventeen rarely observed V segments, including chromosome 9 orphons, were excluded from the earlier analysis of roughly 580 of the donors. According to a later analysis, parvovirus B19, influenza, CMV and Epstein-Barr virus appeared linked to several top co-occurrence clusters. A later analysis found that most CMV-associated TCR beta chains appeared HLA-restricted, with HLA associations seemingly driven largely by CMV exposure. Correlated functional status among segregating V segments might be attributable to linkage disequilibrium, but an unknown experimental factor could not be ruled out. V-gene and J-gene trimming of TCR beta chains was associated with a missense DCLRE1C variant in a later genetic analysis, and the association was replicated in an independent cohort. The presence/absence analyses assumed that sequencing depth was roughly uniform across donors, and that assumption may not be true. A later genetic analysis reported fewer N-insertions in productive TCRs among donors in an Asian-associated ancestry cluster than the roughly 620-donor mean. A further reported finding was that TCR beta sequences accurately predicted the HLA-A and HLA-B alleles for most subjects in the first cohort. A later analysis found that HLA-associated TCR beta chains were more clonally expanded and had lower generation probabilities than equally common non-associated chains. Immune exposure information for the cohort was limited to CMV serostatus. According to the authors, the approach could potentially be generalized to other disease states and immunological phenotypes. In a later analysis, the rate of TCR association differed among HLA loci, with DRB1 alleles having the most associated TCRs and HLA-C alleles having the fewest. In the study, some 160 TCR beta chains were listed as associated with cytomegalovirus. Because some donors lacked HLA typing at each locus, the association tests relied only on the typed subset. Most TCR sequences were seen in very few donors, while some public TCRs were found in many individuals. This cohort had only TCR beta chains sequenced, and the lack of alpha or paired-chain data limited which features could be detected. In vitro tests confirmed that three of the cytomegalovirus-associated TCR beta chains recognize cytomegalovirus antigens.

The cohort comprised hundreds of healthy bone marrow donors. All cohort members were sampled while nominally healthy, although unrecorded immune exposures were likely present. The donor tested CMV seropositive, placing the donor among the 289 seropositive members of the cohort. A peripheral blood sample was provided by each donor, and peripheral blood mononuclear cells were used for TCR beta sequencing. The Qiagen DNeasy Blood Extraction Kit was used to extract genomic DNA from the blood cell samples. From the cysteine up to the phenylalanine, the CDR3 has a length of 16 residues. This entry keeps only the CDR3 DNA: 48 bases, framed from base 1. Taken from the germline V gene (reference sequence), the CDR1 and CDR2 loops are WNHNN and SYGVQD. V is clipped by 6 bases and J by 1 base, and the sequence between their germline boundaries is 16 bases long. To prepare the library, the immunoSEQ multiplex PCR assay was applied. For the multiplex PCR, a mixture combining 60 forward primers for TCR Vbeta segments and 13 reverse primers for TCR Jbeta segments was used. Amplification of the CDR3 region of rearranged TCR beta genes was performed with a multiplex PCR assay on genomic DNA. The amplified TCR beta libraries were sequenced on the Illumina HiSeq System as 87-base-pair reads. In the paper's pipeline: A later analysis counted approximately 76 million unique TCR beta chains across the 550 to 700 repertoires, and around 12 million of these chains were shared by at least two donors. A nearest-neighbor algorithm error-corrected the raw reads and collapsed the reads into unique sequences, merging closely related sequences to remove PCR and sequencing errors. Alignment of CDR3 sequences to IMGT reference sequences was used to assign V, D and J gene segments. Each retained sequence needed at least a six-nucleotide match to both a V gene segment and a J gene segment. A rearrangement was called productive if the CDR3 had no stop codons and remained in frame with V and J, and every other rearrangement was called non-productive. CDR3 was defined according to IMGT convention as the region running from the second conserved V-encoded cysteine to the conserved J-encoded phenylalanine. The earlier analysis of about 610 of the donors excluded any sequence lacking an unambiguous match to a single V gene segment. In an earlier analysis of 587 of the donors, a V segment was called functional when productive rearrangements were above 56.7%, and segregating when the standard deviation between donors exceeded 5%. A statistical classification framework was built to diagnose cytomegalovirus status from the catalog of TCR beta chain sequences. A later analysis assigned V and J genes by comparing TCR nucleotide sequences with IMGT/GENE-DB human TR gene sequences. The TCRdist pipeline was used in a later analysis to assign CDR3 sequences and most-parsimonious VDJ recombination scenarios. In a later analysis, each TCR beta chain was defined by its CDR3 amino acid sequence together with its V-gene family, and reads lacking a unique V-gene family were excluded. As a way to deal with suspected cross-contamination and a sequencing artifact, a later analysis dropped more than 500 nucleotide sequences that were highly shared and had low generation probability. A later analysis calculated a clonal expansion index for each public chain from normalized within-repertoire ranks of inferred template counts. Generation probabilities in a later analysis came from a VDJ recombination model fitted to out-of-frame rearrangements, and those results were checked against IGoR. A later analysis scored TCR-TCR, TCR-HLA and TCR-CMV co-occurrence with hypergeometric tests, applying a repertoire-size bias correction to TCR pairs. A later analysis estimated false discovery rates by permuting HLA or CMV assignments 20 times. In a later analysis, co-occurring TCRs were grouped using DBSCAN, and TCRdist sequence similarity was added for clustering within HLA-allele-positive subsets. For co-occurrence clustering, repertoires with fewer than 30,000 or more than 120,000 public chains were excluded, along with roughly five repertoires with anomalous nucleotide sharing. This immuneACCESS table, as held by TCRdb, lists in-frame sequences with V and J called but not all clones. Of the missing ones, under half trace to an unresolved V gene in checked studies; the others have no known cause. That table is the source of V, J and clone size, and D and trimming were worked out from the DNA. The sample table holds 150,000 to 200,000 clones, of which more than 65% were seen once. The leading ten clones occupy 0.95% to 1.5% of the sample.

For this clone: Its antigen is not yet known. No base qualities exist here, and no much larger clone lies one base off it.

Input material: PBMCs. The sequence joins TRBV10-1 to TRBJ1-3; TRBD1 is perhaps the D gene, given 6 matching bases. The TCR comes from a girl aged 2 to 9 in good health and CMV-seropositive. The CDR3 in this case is CASSEGHRGSGNTIYF. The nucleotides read TGCGCCAGCAGCGAGGGACACCGAGGATCTGGAAACACCATATATTTT.